Listed below are T cell receptor beta chains from one sample, sequenced in a study of T cell responses to AZD1222 COVID-19 vaccine. TCRdb's copy holds only in-frame clones and misses some; the assay was immunoSEQ multiplex PCR. The sample has some 80,000 clones, 85% to 90% seen once. The material was peripheral blood, obtained on day 0 of AZD1222 vaccination. The source is an adult in good health. Both conserved end residues are part of each CDR3. A D gene is named only where the DNA matches it firmly. Clone size is shown for a subset of rows, as once, few, many or a class of expanded clone.

V,J,size,D,CDR3,DNA
TRBV28,TRBJ1-2,NA,NA,CASSSPLGSGYTF,TGTGCCAGCAGTTCGCCATTGGGGTCAGGCTACACCTTC
TRBV5-1,TRBJ2-2,NA,NA,CASRFIGELFF,TGCGCCAGTCGCTTTATAGGGGAGCTGTTTTTT
TRBV6-5,TRBJ2-7,NA,NA,CASFDRDWDSEQYF,TGTGCCAGCTTCGACAGAGATTGGGATTCCGAGCAGTACTTC
TRBV5-1,TRBJ2-7,NA,TRBD1,CASSTWAGDRASYEQYF,TGCGCCAGCAGCACCTGGGCTGGCGACAGGGCCTCCTACGAGCAGTACTTC
TRBV27,TRBJ2-2,NA,TRBD1,CASSWKGQGLSAGELFF,TGTGCCAGCAGTTGGAAGGGACAGGGTCTTTCGGCCGGGGAGCTGTTTTTT
TRBV15,TRBJ1-5,NA,NA,CATSRVQGMTNQPQHF,TGTGCCACCAGCAGAGTACAGGGCATGACAAATCAGCCCCAGCATTTT
TRBV29-1,TRBJ1-1,few,NA,CSVERSGTEAFF,TGCAGCGTTGAGAGGTCGGGCACTGAAGCTTTCTTT
TRBV3-1/TRBV3-2,TRBJ1-6,NA,NA,CASSQEGRYSPLHF,TGTGCCAGCAGCCAAGAAGGACGGTACTCACCCCTCCACTTT
TRBV4-2,TRBJ2-7,NA,TRBD2,CASSQDPSGNARFYEQYF,TGTGCCAGCAGCCAAGATCCCAGCGGGAACGCTCGGTTCTACGAGCAGTACTTC
TRBV4-2,TRBJ1-3,once,TRBD1,CASSQEGALRGKSIPIYF,TGTGCCAGCAGCCAAGAAGGGGCCCTCAGGGGGAAATCAATCCCCATATATTTT
TRBV30,TRBJ1-6,once,NA,CAWRYYRVSPLHF,TGTGCCTGGAGATATTACAGGGTATCACCCCTCCACTTT
TRBV11-3,TRBJ1-1,NA,NA,CASSLDENTEAFF,TGTGCCAGCAGCTTAGACGAAAACACTGAAGCTTTCTTT
TRBV9,TRBJ2-3,once,NA,CASSVGLTSTDTQYF,TGTGCCAGCAGCGTAGGACTCACAAGCACAGATACGCAGTATTTT
TRBV19,TRBJ1-2,NA,TRBD1,CASSAKHRGLGYGYTF,TGTGCCAGTAGTGCTAAGCACAGGGGGCTCGGCTATGGCTACACCTTC
TRBV10-2,TRBJ1-2,once,NA,CASSGADSYGYTF,TGCGCCAGCAGTGGGGCGGATAGCTATGGCTACACCTTC
TRBV19,TRBJ1-5,NA,TRBD1,CASSQDRAGNQPQHF,TGTGCCAGTAGCCAGGACAGGGCTGGCAATCAGCCCCAGCATTTT
TRBV18,TRBJ1-1,NA,NA,CASSPSPNTEAFF,TGTGCCAGCTCACCAAGTCCGAACACTGAAGCTTTCTTT
TRBV28,TRBJ1-5,NA,NA,CASGLQWNQPQHF,TGTGCCAGCGGCTTACAATGGAATCAGCCCCAGCATTTT
TRBV5-1,TRBJ1-1,NA,TRBD1,CASKQGTGRDTEAFF,TGCGCCAGCAAGCAGGGGACAGGGCGAGACACTGAAGCTTTCTTT
TRBV5-1,TRBJ1-1,NA,NA,CASSPVGGQVAFF,TGCGCCAGCAGCCCTGTTGGGGGTCAGGTGGCTTTCTTT
TRBV7-9,TRBJ1-6,NA,TRBD1,CASIPDRPHSPLHF,TGTGCCAGCATCCCGGACAGGCCCCATTCACCCCTCCACTTT
TRBV19,TRBJ1-2,NA,NA,CASSVGGNYGYTF,TGTGCCAGTAGCGTCGGGGGGAACTATGGCTACACCTTC
TRBV4-1,TRBJ1-2,NA,NA,CASSQDWGQGYGYTF,TGCGCCAGCAGCCAAGACTGGGGGCAGGGTTATGGCTACACCTTC
TRBV7-9,TRBJ2-5,NA,TRBD2,CASTPSSGVETQYF,TGTGCCAGCACCCCCTCTAGCGGGGTAGAGACCCAGTACTTC
TRBV7-9,TRBJ1-4,NA,NA,CASSTNRLTNEKLFF,TGTGCCAGCAGCACCAACAGACTTACTAATGAAAAACTGTTTTTT
TRBV19,TRBJ2-1,few,TRBD2,CASSMRWRGAGDEQFF,TGTGCCAGTAGTATGAGGTGGCGGGGGGCCGGGGATGAGCAGTTCTTC
TRBV28,TRBJ1-6,NA,NA,CASSGVAPSPLHF,TGTGCCAGCAGCGGGGTAGCCCCTTCACCCCTCCACTTT
TRBV7-2,TRBJ1-5,once,NA,CASSLTLGEPQHF,TGTGCCAGCAGCTTAACCCTTGGGGAGCCCCAGCATTTT
TRBV6-5,TRBJ2-1,NA,NA,CASSYSTSPNEQFF,TGTGCCAGCAGTTACTCGACCAGTCCCAATGAGCAGTTCTTC
TRBV5-1,TRBJ2-5,NA,NA,CASSLGGPQETQYF,TGCGCCAGCAGCTTGGGAGGTCCTCAAGAGACCCAGTACTTC
TRBV24-1,TRBJ2-7,NA,NA,CATSDSRVGEQYF,TGTGCCACCAGTGATTCGAGAGTTGGCGAGCAGTACTTC
TRBV29-1,TRBJ1-5,NA,NA,CSVGWGNQPQHF,TGCAGCGTTGGGTGGGGCAATCAGCCCCAGCATTTT
TRBV30,TRBJ1-4,NA,NA,CAWAKAVSEKLFF,TGTGCCTGGGCAAAGGCGGTCTCCGAAAAACTGTTTTTT
TRBV5-8,TRBJ2-3,NA,TRBD1,CASSQGQGADTQYF,TGTGCCAGCAGCCAGGGACAGGGGGCAGATACGCAGTATTTT
TRBV18,TRBJ2-3,NA,NA,CASSPRMAGQGTDTQYF,TGTGCCAGCTCACCAAGGATGGCGGGCCAGGGTACAGATACGCAGTATTTT
TRBV6-6,TRBJ2-2,NA,NA,CASSYSTGRAGELFF,TGTGCCAGCAGTTACTCGACAGGGAGGGCCGGGGAGCTGTTTTTT
TRBV10-1,TRBJ1-1,NA,TRBD1,CASSTGTAGTEAFF,TGCGCCAGCTCGACAGGGACCGCGGGAACTGAAGCTTTCTTT
TRBV5-6,TRBJ1-4,NA,TRBD1,CASSPDRDREKLFF,TGTGCCAGCAGCCCGGACAGGGACCGTGAAAAACTGTTTTTT
TRBV28,TRBJ1-2,NA,TRBD1,CASNLRDRGRGGYTF,TGTGCCAGCAACCTCCGGGACAGGGGGAGAGGAGGCTACACCTTC